This T cell receptor (beta chain) was retrieved from a study of regulatory T cells in long-lasting Graves disease. Combining iRepertoire HTBI primers with Arm-PCR of CDR3 regions, the authors built TCR beta libraries. A single record per CDR3 protein comes from TCRdb applying MiXCR to the multiplex PCR reads. The sample records over 450,000 distinct CDR3 sequences, 12% being singletons. Notes on the study in general: TCR diversity was lower in persistent than newly diagnosed Graves' disease.

V was cut by 5 bases and J by 4 bases, with 18 bases left in between. This CDR3 has 16 residues. Germline CDR1 SGHTA, CDR2 FQGTGA. The sample holds a few counts of this clonotype. Its matching antigen is unknown. The time point here: newly diagnosed GD, antithyroid drugs for less than 3 months. From RNA extracted from PBMCs, the TCR library was made. These data also formed part of another study, on T cells in Graves' hyperthyroidism and ophthalmopathy. According to that study: TCR CDR3 regions were first amplified by RT-PCR with HTBI primers. Blood also held most thyroid clonotypes expanded beyond 0.001.

The source of this sequence is a woman in her twenties or thirties with Graves disease. Sequenced here: peripheral blood mononuclear cells (PBMCs), sampled at new diagnosis, from a patient treated with antithyroid drugs. V is TRBV7-3 and J is TRBJ2-1; D is perhaps TRBD2 (5 bases). DNA for the CDR3: TGTGCCAGCAGCCCCTCGTCGCGGGCCCCATACAATGAGCAGTTCTTC. This translates into CASSPSSRAPYNEQFF.